This is a list of T cell receptor beta chains from one sample in a study of blood T cell repertoires in COVID-19. Sequenced by immunoSEQ multiplex PCR; TCRdb stores in-frame clones only, minus some. Of 200,000 to 250,000 clones listed, roughly 81% are singletons. Sequencing was performed on peripheral blood. Receptors were obtained from a man between 35 and 55 years old with acute or convalescent COVID-19. Both conserved end residues are part of each CDR3. D genes are given only for firm matches. Only part of the rows carry a size: once, few, many, or a class if the clone is expanded.

J,V,D,length,size,CDR3,DNA
TRBJ2-5,TRBV5-4,TRBD2,13,.,CASSRGGAGTQYF,TGTGCCAGCAGCCGCGGGGGGGCAGGGACCCAGTACTTC
TRBJ2-2,TRBV9,.,14,.,CASSGGINTGELFF,TGTGCCAGCAGCGGCGGGATTAACACCGGGGAGCTGTTTTTT
TRBJ1-2,TRBV14,TRBD1,13,.,CASSLDRVYGYTF,TGTGCCAGCAGCCTGGACAGGGTCTATGGCTACACCTTC
TRBJ2-2,TRBV6-2/TRBV6-3,TRBD1,17,.,CASSPVDRVVDTGELFF,TGTGCCAGCAGCCCGGTTGACAGGGTGGTCGACACCGGGGAGCTGTTTTTT
TRBJ1-1,TRBV29-1,TRBD1,13,few,CSGRQGEYTEAFF,TGCAGCGGGAGACAGGGGGAGTACACTGAAGCTTTCTTT
TRBJ1-1,TRBV3-1/TRBV3-2,.,14,.,CASSQDGYGPGGFF,TGTGCCAGCAGCCAAGATGGTTACGGCCCGGGGGGTTTCTTT
TRBJ1-5,TRBV11-2,.,13,.,CASSLGLYQPQHF,TGTGCCAGCAGCTTGGGACTGTATCAGCCCCAGCATTTT
TRBJ1-2,TRBV5-4,.,14,.,CASSLQPQGSGYTF,TGTGCCAGCAGCCTCCAACCTCAGGGGTCTGGCTACACCTTC
TRBJ1-1,TRBV15,.,14,.,CATSRVQPNTEAFF,TGTGCCACCAGCAGAGTACAGCCTAACACTGAAGCTTTCTTT
TRBJ1-5,TRBV20-1,.,17,.,CSASLGGTPYSNQPQHF,TGCAGTGCTAGTCTAGGGGGTACTCCATATAGCAATCAGCCCCAGCATTTT
TRBJ2-6,TRBV27,.,17,.,CASPRGTFSSGANVLTF,TGTGCCAGCCCTCGGGGGACTTTCTCCTCTGGGGCCAACGTCCTGACTTTC
TRBJ1-6,TRBV2,TRBD1,15,.,CASTNTGTGDSPLHF,TGTGCCAGCACCAATACCGGGACAGGGGATTCACCCCTCCACTTT
TRBJ1-2,TRBV7-3,.,15,.,CASSLFARQEYGYTF,TGTGCCAGCAGCTTATTTGCGAGACAGGAATATGGCTACACCTTC
TRBJ1-6,TRBV30,.,13,few,CAGEGTYNSPLHF,TGTGCCGGGGAGGGGACCTATAATTCACCCCTCCACTTT
TRBJ2-3,TRBV5-4,.,11,.,CASSQTDTQYF,TGTGCCAGCAGCCAGACAGATACGCAGTATTTT
TRBJ1-2,TRBV2,.,14,.,CASSGSGGWYGYTF,TGTGCCAGCAGTGGAAGTGGGGGGTGGTATGGCTACACCTTC
TRBJ1-5,TRBV12-5,TRBD1,20,.,CASGLDRRQGRSSSNQPQHF,TGTGCTAGTGGTTTGGACCGAAGACAGGGGAGAAGTTCGTCCAATCAGCCCCAGCATTTT
TRBJ2-7,TRBV28,.,12,.,CATMNSPYEQYF,TGTGCCACCATGAACAGTCCCTACGAGCAGTACTTC
TRBJ1-4,TRBV4-1,.,13,.,CATRSGTNEKLFF,TGCGCCACCCGTTCAGGGACTAATGAAAAACTGTTTTTT
TRBJ2-3,TRBV9,TRBD2,13,.,CASSRGGTDTQYF,TGTGCCAGCAGCCGCGGGGGAACAGATACGCAGTATTTT
TRBJ2-7,TRBV11-3,.,14,.,CASSSVTGNYEQYF,TGTGCCAGCAGCTCGGTAACAGGAAACTACGAGCAGTACTTC
TRBJ2-3,TRBV19,TRBD2,16,.,CASSIGTSGGEDTQYF,TGTGCCAGTAGTATAGGGACTAGCGGGGGGGAAGATACGCAGTATTTT
TRBJ2-3,TRBV11-2,TRBD2,16,once,CASSPGGNHPTDTQYF,TGTGCCAGCAGCCCGGGAGGCAATCATCCAACAGATACGCAGTATTTT
TRBJ1-1,TRBV9,TRBD1,15,.,CASSTPGTGGTEAFF,TGTGCCAGCAGCACCCCCGGGACAGGGGGCACTGAAGCTTTCTTT
TRBJ2-1,TRBV5-1,TRBD2,15,once,CASSLELAGGGEQFF,TGCGCCAGCAGCTTGGAACTAGCGGGGGGAGGTGAGCAGTTCTTC
TRBJ2-3,TRBV5-8,.,15,.,CASSLGTSFTDTQYF,TGTGCCAGCAGCTTGGGGACATCGTTCACAGATACGCAGTATTTT
TRBJ2-7,TRBV30,.,12,.,CAWSGHLYEQYF,TGTGCCTGGAGTGGACACCTCTACGAGCAGTACTTC
TRBJ2-5,TRBV13,TRBD1,14,.,CATGRDRGQETQYF,TGTGCCACCGGCCGGGACAGGGGGCAAGAGACCCAGTACTTC
TRBJ1-1,TRBV4-2,.,15,.,CASSQDVQGNTEAFF,TGTGCCAGCAGCCAAGATGTTCAGGGGAACACTGAAGCTTTCTTT
TRBJ1-2,TRBV5-8,TRBD1,17,few,CASSLLRRNRGHYGYTF,TGTGCCAGCAGCCTCCTTAGACGCAACAGGGGGCACTATGGCTACACCTTC
TRBJ1-3,TRBV6-5,.,14,few,CASSQTGTGNTIYF,TGTGCCAGCAGTCAGACAGGAACTGGAAACACCATATATTTT
TRBJ1-4,TRBV21-1,.,15,.,CASSKVGDRGKKLFF,TGTGCCAGCAGCAAAGTAGGGGACAGGGGGAAAAAACTGTTTTTT
TRBJ1-3,TRBV3-1/TRBV3-2,.,16,.,CASSQAREGWRNTIYF,TGTGCCAGCAGCCAAGCGAGAGAGGGCTGGAGAAACACCATATATTTT
TRBJ1-6,TRBV5-1,.,17,.,CASSLGQALEGYSPLHF,TGCGCCAGCAGCTTGGGACAGGCTCTTGAAGGGTATTCACCCCTCCACTTT
TRBJ1-4,TRBV14,.,14,.,CASRLTGLNEKLFF,TGTGCCAGCAGGTTGACAGGCCTTAATGAAAAACTGTTTTTT
TRBJ2-3,TRBV29-1,TRBD2,13,.,CSGGTSTTDTQYF,TGCAGCGGCGGGACTAGCACGACAGATACGCAGTATTTT
TRBJ1-6,TRBV7-2,.,14,.,CASRRDSLNSPLHF,TGTGCCAGCAGGAGAGACAGCCTAAATTCACCCCTCCACTTT
TRBJ1-2,TRBV7-9,TRBD1,13,.,CASTRQGAVGYTF,TGTGCCAGCACAAGACAGGGGGCAGTGGGCTACACCTTC
TRBJ1-2,TRBV24-1,TRBD1,13,once,CATSPGTGRGYTF,TGTGCCACCAGTCCGGGGACAGGTCGTGGCTACACCTTC
TRBJ1-4,TRBV20-1,.,11,once,CSARRREKLFF,TGCAGTGCTAGGAGGAGAGAAAAACTGTTTTTT
TRBJ2-2,TRBV25-1,TRBD2,14,.,CASRTSGGTGELFF,TGTGCCAGCAGAACTAGCGGGGGGACCGGGGAGCTGTTTTTT
TRBJ2-7,TRBV7-9,.,16,.,CASSPRTESSSYEQYF,TGTGCCAGCAGCCCCCGGACAGAGTCTAGCTCCTACGAGCAGTACTTC
TRBJ1-1,TRBV7-2,TRBD1,15,.,CASSLVAGQAIEAFF,TGTGCCAGCAGCTTAGTTGCAGGACAGGCAATTGAAGCTTTCTTT
TRBJ2-5,TRBV7-8,TRBD1,18,.,CASTRQEGTVQRQETQYF,TGTGCCAGCACCCGCCAGGAAGGGACAGTCCAGAGACAAGAGACCCAGTACTTC
TRBJ1-2,TRBV11-2,.,17,few,CASSLVGGRRSNYGYTF,TGTGCCAGCAGCTTAGTGGGGGGGCGCAGATCTAACTATGGCTACACCTTC
TRBJ1-2,TRBV19,TRBD1,15,.,CASSTPGTGASGYTF,TGTGCCAGTAGTACACCGGGGACAGGGGCGTCCGGCTACACCTTC
TRBJ1-5,TRBV28,.,15,.,CASGGQLLSNQPQHF,TGTGCCAGCGGGGGACAATTACTTAGCAATCAGCCCCAGCATTTT
TRBJ2-3,TRBV18,TRBD2,17,.,CASSPQSGGLSTDTQYF,TGTGCCAGCTCACCACAAAGCGGGGGCCTGAGCACAGATACGCAGTATTTT
TRBJ2-2,TRBV4-1,.,17,.,CASSQEETGVSTGELFF,TGCGCCAGCAGCCAAGAGGAGACAGGCGTAAGCACCGGGGAGCTGTTTTTT
TRBJ1-2,TRBV6-1,TRBD1,14,.,CASSLGQGDYGYTF,TGTGCCAGCAGCCTCGGACAGGGAGACTATGGCTACACCTTC
TRBJ2-7,TRBV5-1,.,14,.,CASSLAAETYEQYF,TGCGCCAGCAGCTTGGCCGCGGAGACCTACGAGCAGTACTTC
TRBJ2-1,TRBV19,TRBD2,15,.,CASNGGDYPGNEQFF,TGTGCCAGCAACGGTGGGGACTACCCTGGGAATGAGCAGTTCTTC
TRBJ2-5,TRBV3-1/TRBV3-2,TRBD2,17,once,CASSPWGTSGAQETQYF,TGTGCCAGCAGCCCCTGGGGGACTAGCGGGGCTCAAGAGACCCAGTACTTC
TRBJ1-1,TRBV2,TRBD1,14,.,CASSLQGRNTEAFF,TGTGCCAGCAGTTTACAGGGGAGGAACACTGAAGCTTTCTTT
TRBJ1-4,TRBV23-1,.,17,once,CAQPQPDIMFDNEKLFF,TGCGCCCAACCTCAACCAGACATAATGTTTGATAATGAAAAACTGTTTTTT